One and the same sample provided the 10 T cell receptor beta chains below, sequenced in a study of early T cells in non-severe SARS-CoV-2 infection. TCRdb re-called the 5' RACE reads through MiXCR, storing one row per CDR3 protein. The profile shows some 80,000 distinct CDR3 sequences, 9.5% to 15% of them singletons. The sequenced sample was whole blood, obtained at baseline. Receptors originate from an adult who was a healthcare worker with PCR-confirmed SARS-CoV-2 infection or an uninfected control (not recorded which). The donor label of this sample is uncertain.

This clonotype appeared a few times. The chain links TRBV7-9 to TRBJ2-1, with D possibly being TRBD2 (5 bases). The V end was cut by 5 bases, the J end by 0 bases, with 17 bases between. The CDR3 spans 17 residues. Germline V gene sequence: CDR1 SEHNR, CDR2 FQNEAQ (reference sequence). CDR3 residues: CASSPRMSGSSYNEQFF. Written as DNA, the CDR3 is TGTGCCAGCAGCCCACGCATGAGCGGAAGCTCCTACAATGAGCAGTTCTTC.

The chain uses TRBV5-1 and TRBJ2-7; no definite D call. V shed 5 bases and J shed 3 bases, with 18 bases lying between them. CDR3 length equals 15 residues. Germline CDR1 is SGHRS and CDR2 is YFSETQ. The CDR3 DNA reads TGCGCCAGCAGAGTACAAGACAACACAAACTACGAGCAGTACTTC. This encodes CASRVQDNTNYEQYF.

This clonotype has a handful of counts. The J gene is TRBJ2-5, the V gene TRBV6-5; no reliable D call. CDR3 length equals 13 residues. Trimming stripped 3 bases from V and 5 bases from J, with 10 bases between. The V gene's germline CDR1 is MNHEY and CDR2 SVGAGI. CDR3 loop: CASSYSQPETQYF. In DNA, the CDR3 is TGTGCCAGCAGTTATTCCCAACCGGAGACCCAGTACTTC.

This clonotype was counted at least ten times. The chain has TRBV11-2 and TRBJ2-3; 8 nucleotides line up with TRBD2. Germline V gene lookup returns CDR1 SGHAT and CDR2 FQNNGV. The CDR3 totals 15 residues. V was clipped by 3 bases and J by 3 bases; unmatched bases: 5. CDR3 sequence reads: CASSFILAVTDTQYF. Here the CDR3 DNA reads TGTGCCAGCAGCTTCATACTAGCGGTAACAGATACGCAGTATTTT.

In this sample, this clonotype turned up many times. The chain combines TRBV7-3 with TRBJ2-3; D gene ambiguous. The CDR3 consists of 15 residues. Germline CDR1 SGHTA, CDR2 FQGTGA. The ends were cut back, 1 base at V and 1 base at J, with 9 bases in the middle. The CDR3 DNA is TGTGCCAGCAGCTTAAGGGGATCTGGCACAGATACGCAGTATTTT. Protein sequence: CASSLRGSGTDTQYF.

This clonotype was detected only a few times. This chain uses TRBV21-1 with TRBJ1-3; the D call of TRBD1 is as the table states it, not checked on the DNA. TRBV21-1 is designated a pseudogene. The CDR3 covers 15 residues. CDR3 sequence reads: CASSTGKTGRNTIYF. The DNA of the CDR3 is TGTGCCAGCAGCACGGGGAAGACAGGGCGGAACACCATATATTTT.

This clonotype has ten or more counts. The J gene is TRBJ2-1, the V gene TRBV28; the D gene could be TRBD1 or TRBD2 (5 bases each). V was trimmed by 6 bases and J by 7 bases, leaving 19 bases between them. The CDR3 extends over 15 amino acids. Germline values: CDR1 MDHEN, CDR2 SYDVKM. The CDR3 DNA is TGTGCCAGCAGCCTTCTTCTTGGGACGGTAAATGAGCAGTTCTTC. This translates into CASSLLLGTVNEQFF.

This clonotype occurred many times. The DNA for the CDR3 is TGCAGCGTTGAAGATCCGGGGGGAAGCTCCTACGAGCAGTACTTC. It specifies CSVEDPGGSSYEQYF. The V call is TRBV29-1, the J call TRBJ2-7; 7 positions agree with TRBD2. V lost 0 bases and J lost 0; bases outside the gene matches: 5. Germline CDR1 and CDR2: SQVTM and ANQGSEA. The CDR3 is made up of 15 amino acids.

The chain uses TRBV12-3 or TRBV12-4 and TRBJ2-3; 7 bases map to TRBD2. The CDR3 contains 15 residues. V lost 3 bases to trimming and J lost 1 base; unmatched junction nucleotides: 4. The CDR3 here is CASSFRGGGTDTQYF. CDR3 bases: TGTGCCAGCAGTTTTAGGGGAGGGGGCACAGATACGCAGTATTTT.

This clonotype was picked up a small number of times. The CDR3 sequence: CASSYEGRGNTEAFF. The CDR3 DNA follows: TGTGCCAGCAGTTACGAGGGCAGGGGGAACACTGAAGCTTTCTTT. The chain uses TRBV6-5 and TRBJ1-1, with a weak D call TRBD1 (6 bases). This CDR3 region has 15 residues. The germline gives CDR1 MNHEY, CDR2 SVGAGI. The ends were cut back, 2 bases at V and 1 base at J, with 11 bases in the middle.